The next 13 T cell receptor beta chains were all read from a single sample in a study of blood T cell repertoires in COVID-19. Method: immunoSEQ multiplex PCR; TCRdb's copy keeps in-frame clones and lacks some. The sample holds 310,000 or so clones, 87% seen once. The sequencing sample was made of peripheral blood. These receptor sequences come from a woman between 50 and 59 years old who had recovered from COVID-19.

This clone came up a few times. The J gene is TRBJ2-2, the V gene TRBV5-1; a possible D gene is TRBD1 (7 bases). V gave up 4 bases and J gave up 5 bases, with 9 bases separating them. The CDR3 has 13 amino acids. Germline V gives CDR1 SGHRS, CDR2 YFSETQ. DNA for the CDR3: TGCGCCAGCAGCCCAGGGGGGACCGGGGAGCTGTTTTTT. Its protein product is CASSPGGTGELFF.

This clone came up once. The genes are TRBV10-3 and TRBJ2-7; D possibly corresponds to TRBD2 (7 bases). The CDR3 length is 13 residues. Germline lookup yields CDR1 ENHRY and CDR2 SYGVKD. The V end was cut by 9 bases, the J end by 1 base, with 13 bases between. CDR3 residues: CAIAEGGSYEQYF. The CDR3 nucleotides are TGTGCCATAGCCGAGGGGGGGTCCTACGAGCAGTACTTC.

The chain employs TRBV2 and TRBJ1-1; tentatively, D is TRBD1 (5 bases). CDR1 is SNHLY and CDR2 is FYNNEI in the germline V gene. The length of the CDR3 is 14 residues. The V end lost 5 bases, the J end lost 7 bases, and 17 bases lay between the germline ends. The CDR3 region has the DNA TGTGCCAGCAGTTGGCCAGGAGGGCAGGGTGAAGCTTTCTTT. Encoded protein: CASSWPGGQGEAFF. Variable domain in full (rest from reference TRBV2 and TRBJ1-1): EPEVTQTPSHQVTQMGQEVILRCVPISNHLYFYWYRQILGQKVEFLVSFYNNEISEKSEIFDDQFSVERPDGSNFTLKIRSTKLEDSAMYFCASSWPGGQGEAFFGQGTRLTVV.

The genes are TRBV9 and TRBJ2-5; possibly TRBD2 for D (5 bases). The CDR3 is made up of 15 amino acids. CDR1 is SGDLS and CDR2 is YYNGEE in the germline V gene. V dropped 4 bases and J dropped 5 bases, with 18 bases sitting between them. The CDR3 spells CASSLSEGQKETQYF. The CDR3 nucleotides are TGTGCCAGCAGCCTTAGTGAGGGTCAAAAGGAGACCCAGTACTTC.

V gene TRBV7-2 combines with J gene TRBJ1-5; D is ambiguous. Germline V gene lookup returns CDR1 SGHTA and CDR2 FQGNSA. V lost 5 bases and J lost 0, with 11 bases in between. This CDR3 spans 15 amino acids. The CDR3 DNA reads TGTGCCAGCAGCAACGGGATGTATAGCAATCAGCCCCAGCATTTT. This gives the protein CASSNGMYSNQPQHF. Full variable domain (outside the CDR3, taken from reference TRBV7-2 and TRBJ1-5): GAGVSQSPSNKVTEKGKDVELRCDPISGHTALYWYRQSLGQGLEFLIYFQGNSAPDKSGLPSDRFSAERTGGSVSTLTIQRTQQEDSAVYLCASSNGMYSNQPQHFGDGTRLSIL.

This chain links TRBV5-1 with TRBJ2-1; the match to TRBD2 covers 10 bases. Trimming took 0 bases from V and 9 from J; bases not matched to a gene: 3. There are 14 residues in the CDR3. Germline values: CDR1 SGHRS, CDR2 YFSETQ. Written as DNA, the CDR3 is TGCGCCAGCAGCTTGGCCCCTAGCGGGGGTGAGCAGTTCTTC. Amino acids: CASSLAPSGGEQFF.

This clone was detected only a few times. This chain connects TRBV6-6 to TRBJ1-1; D gene unclear. CDR1 and CDR2 from the germline V gene are MNHNY and SVGAGI (reference sequence). The CDR3 consists of 12 residues. V lost 7 bases and J 0 bases, leaving 6 bases between the germline ends. CDR3 sequence reads: CASTNMNTEAFF. CDR3 DNA sequence: TGTGCCAGCACAAACATGAACACTGAAGCTTTCTTT.

The V and J genes are TRBV5-1 and TRBJ2-5; D is uncertain. Germline CDR1 reads SGHRS; CDR2 reads YFSETQ. This CDR3 region has 13 residues. V dropped 0 bases and J dropped 5 bases, with 8 bases sitting between them. Here the CDR3 reads CASSLEVQETQYF. CDR3 DNA sequence: TGCGCCAGCAGCTTGGAAGTTCAGGAGACCCAGTACTTC.

The rearrangement joins TRBV6-2 or TRBV6-3 to TRBJ1-1, with D possibly TRBD1 on 5 matching bases. V dropped 2 bases and J dropped 0 bases, with 13 bases sitting between them. The CDR3 totals 16 residues. Germline V CDR1 and CDR2: MNHEY, SVGEGT. CDR3 coding DNA: TGTGCCAGCAGTTACGACCGACAGCACATGAACACTGAAGCTTTCTTT. Protein sequence: CASSYDRQHMNTEAFF.

V and J are TRBV4-1 and TRBJ1-1, with a possible D match to TRBD1 (6 bases). The CDR3 has 15 residues. CDR1 and CDR2 (germline): MGHRA, YSYEKL. Trimming removed 5 bases from V and 6 bases from J, with 19 bases in between. The CDR3 protein is CASSSHPGATAEAFF. The CDR3 DNA sequence: TGCGCCAGCAGCTCGCATCCAGGGGCGACGGCTGAAGCTTTCTTT.

The chain is built from TRBV29-1 and TRBJ2-7; a possible D gene is TRBD2 (6 bases). Germline V gene lookup returns CDR1 SQVTM and CDR2 ANQGSEA. Trimming stripped 7 bases from V and 6 bases from J, with 19 bases between. The CDR3 spans 13 residues. CDR3 DNA: TGCAGCGGTCGCCGGGACTCGTCTGGCGAGCAGTACTTC. It is translated as CSGRRDSSGEQYF.

This clone was counted once. The chain joins TRBV19 to TRBJ1-1; D gene ambiguous. The CDR3 loop spans 13 amino acids. Between the trimmed V and J ends, which lost 5 bases and 6 bases, there was a span of 13 bases. Germline-derived CDR1 and CDR2 are LNHDA and SQIVND (reference sequence). CDR3 coding DNA: TGTGCCAGTAGTCGGGTATTGTACCCTGAAGCTTTCTTT. It yields the protein CASSRVLYPEAFF.

Comments on this clone: This specimen includes other DNA sequences encoding the same CDR3. In DNA form, the CDR3 reads TGCGCCAGCAGCTTGGAGGGAGTGAACACTGAAGCTTTCTTT. Translated: CASSLEGVNTEAFF. The rearrangement joins TRBV5-1 to TRBJ1-1; D is unclear. Germline CDR1 and CDR2: SGHRS and YFSETQ. The CDR3 sequence is 14 residues long. Trimming removed 0 bases at V and 0 bases at J, with 6 bases between.